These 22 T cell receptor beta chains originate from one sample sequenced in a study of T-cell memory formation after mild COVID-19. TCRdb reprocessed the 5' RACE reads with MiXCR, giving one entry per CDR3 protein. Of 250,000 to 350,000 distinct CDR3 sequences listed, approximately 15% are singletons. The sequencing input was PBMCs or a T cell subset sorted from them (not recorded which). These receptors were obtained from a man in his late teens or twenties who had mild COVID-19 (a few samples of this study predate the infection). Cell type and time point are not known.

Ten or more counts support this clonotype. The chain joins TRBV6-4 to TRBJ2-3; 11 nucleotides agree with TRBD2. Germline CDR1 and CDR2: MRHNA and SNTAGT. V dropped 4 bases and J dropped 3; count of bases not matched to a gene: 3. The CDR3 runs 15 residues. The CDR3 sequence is CASSVSGGATDTQYF. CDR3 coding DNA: TGTGCCAGCAGTGTTAGCGGGGGGGCGACAGATACGCAGTATTTT.

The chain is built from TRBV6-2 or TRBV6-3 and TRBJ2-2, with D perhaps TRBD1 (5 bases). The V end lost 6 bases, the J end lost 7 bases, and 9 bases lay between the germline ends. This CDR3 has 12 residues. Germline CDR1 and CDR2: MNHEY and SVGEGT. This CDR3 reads CASSLRDGELFF. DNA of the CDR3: TGTGCCAGCAGCCTCAGGGACGGGGAGCTGTTTTTT.

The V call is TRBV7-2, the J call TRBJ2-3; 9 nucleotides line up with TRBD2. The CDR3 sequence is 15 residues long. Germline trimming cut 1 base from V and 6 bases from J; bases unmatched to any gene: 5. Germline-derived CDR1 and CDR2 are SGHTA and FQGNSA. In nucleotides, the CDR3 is TGTGCCAGCAGCTTAGGGCGGGGGGGCCTCGATACGCAGTATTTT. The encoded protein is CASSLGRGGLDTQYF.

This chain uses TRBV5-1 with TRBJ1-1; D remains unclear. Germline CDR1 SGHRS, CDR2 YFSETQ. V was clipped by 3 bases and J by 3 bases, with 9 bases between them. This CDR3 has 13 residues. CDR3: CASSSTWDTEAFF. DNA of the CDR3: TGCGCCAGCAGCTCGACCTGGGACACTGAAGCTTTCTTT.

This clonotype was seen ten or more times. The CDR3 spells CASIPSGVGTDTQYF. CDR3 coding DNA: TGTGCCAGCATCCCTAGCGGGGTCGGCACAGATACGCAGTATTTT. The chain combines TRBV12-3 or TRBV12-4 with TRBJ2-3; 9 bases match TRBD2. The V gene end was trimmed by 7 bases and the J gene end by 1 base; junction bases not matched to a gene: 6. The CDR3 loop spans 15 amino acids.

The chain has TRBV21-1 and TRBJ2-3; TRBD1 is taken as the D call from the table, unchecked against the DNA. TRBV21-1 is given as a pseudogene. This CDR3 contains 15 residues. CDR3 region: CASSTRQDSTDTQYF. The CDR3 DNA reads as TGTGCCAGCAGCACCCGACAGGATAGCACAGATACGCAGTATTTT.

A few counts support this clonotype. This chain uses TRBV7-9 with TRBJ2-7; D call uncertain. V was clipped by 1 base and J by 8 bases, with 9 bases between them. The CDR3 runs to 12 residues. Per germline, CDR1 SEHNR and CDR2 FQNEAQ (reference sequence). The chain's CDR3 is CASSLDGFKQYV. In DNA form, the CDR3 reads TGTGCCAGCAGCTTAGATGGGTTCAAGCAGTACGTC.

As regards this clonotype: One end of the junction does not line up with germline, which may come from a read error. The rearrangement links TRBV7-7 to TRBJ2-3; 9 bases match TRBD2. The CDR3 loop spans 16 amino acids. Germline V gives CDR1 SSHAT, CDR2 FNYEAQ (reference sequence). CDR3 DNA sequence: TGTGCTAGCAGCTTACAGGCGGGGGGGAGCACAGATACGCAGTATTTT. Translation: CASSLQAGGSTDTQYF.

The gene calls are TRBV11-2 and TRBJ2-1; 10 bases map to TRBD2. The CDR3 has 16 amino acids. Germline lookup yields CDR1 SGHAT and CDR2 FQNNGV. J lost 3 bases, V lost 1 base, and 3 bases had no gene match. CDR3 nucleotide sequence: TGTGCCAGCAGCTTAGGAGGGACTAGCGTCTACAATGAGCAGTTCTTC. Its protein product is CASSLGGTSVYNEQFF.

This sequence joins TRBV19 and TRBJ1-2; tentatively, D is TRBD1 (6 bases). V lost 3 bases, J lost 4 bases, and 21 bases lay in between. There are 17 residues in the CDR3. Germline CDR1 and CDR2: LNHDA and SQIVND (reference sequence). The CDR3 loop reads CASSMVPGAPTRYGYTF. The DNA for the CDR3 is TGTGCCAGTAGTATGGTGCCGGGGGCGCCCACCCGCTATGGCTACACCTTC. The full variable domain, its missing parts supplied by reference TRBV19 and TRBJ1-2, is DGGITQSPKYLFRKEGQNVTLSCEQNLNHDAMYWYRQDPGQGLRLIYYSQIVNDFQKGDIAEGYSVSREKKESFPLTVTSAQKNPTAFYLCASSMVPGAPTRYGYTFGSGTRLTVV.

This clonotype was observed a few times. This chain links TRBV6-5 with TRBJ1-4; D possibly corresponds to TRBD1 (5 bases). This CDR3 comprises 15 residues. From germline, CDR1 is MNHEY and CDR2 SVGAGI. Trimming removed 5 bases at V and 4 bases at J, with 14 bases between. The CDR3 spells CASSALRDGNEKLFF. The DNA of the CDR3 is TGTGCCAGCAGTGCCCTCCGGGACGGTAATGAAAAACTGTTTTTT.

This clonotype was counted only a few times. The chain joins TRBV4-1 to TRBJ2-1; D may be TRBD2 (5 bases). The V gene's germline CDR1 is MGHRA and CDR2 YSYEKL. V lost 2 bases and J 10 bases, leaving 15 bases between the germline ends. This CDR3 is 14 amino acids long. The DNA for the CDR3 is TGCGCCAGCAGCCAACCCTCCGGGGAAGGAGAGCAGTTCTTC. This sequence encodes CASSQPSGEGEQFF.

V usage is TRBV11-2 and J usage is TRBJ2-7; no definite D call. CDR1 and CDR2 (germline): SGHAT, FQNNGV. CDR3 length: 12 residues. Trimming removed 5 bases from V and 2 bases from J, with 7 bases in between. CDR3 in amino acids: CASSPVPYEQYF. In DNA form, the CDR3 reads TGTGCCAGCAGCCCTGTCCCCTACGAGCAGTACTTC.

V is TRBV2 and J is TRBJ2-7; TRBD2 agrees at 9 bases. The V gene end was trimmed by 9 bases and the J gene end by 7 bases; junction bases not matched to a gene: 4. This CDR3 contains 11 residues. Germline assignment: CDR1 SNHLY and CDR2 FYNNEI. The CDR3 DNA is TGTGCCAGTGGGACTAGCCGGGAGCAGTACGTC. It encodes CASGTSREQYV.

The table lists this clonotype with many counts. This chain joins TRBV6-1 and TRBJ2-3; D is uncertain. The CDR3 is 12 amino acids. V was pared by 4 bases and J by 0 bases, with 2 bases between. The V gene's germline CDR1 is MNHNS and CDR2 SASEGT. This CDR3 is CASSGSTDTQYF. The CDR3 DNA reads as TGTGCCAGCAGTGGCAGCACAGATACGCAGTATTTT.

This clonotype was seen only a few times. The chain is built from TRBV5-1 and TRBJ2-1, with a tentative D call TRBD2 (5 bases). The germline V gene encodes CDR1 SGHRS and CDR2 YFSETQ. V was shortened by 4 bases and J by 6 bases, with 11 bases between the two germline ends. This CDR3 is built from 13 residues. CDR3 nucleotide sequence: TGCGCCAGCAGCGACGAGGGTTTCAATGAGCAGTTCTTC. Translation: CASSDEGFNEQFF.

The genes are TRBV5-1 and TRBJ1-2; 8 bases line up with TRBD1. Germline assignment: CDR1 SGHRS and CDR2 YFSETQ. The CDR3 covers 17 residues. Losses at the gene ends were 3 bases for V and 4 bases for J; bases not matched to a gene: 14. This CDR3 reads CASSYRPGTGHSYGYTF. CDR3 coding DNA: TGCGCCAGCAGCTACCGTCCCGGGACAGGCCACTCCTATGGCTACACCTTC. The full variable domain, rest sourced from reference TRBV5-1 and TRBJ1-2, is KAGVTQTPRYLIKTRGQQVTLSCSPISGHRSVSWYQQTPGQGLQFLFEYFSETQRNKGNFPGRFSGRQFSNSRSEMNVSTLELGDSALYLCASSYRPGTGHSYGYTFGSGTRLTVV.

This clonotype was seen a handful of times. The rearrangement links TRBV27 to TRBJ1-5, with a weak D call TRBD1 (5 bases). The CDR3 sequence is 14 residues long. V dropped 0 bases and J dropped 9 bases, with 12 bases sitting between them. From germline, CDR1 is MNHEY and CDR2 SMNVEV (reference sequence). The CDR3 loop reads CASSLSTEGRPQHF. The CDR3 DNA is TGTGCCAGCAGTTTATCGACGGAGGGGAGGCCCCAGCATTTT.

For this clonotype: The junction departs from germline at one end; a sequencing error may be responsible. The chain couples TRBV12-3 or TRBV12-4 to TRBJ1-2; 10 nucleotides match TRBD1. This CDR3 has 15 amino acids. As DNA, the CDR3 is TGTCCCAGCAGTTTAGAGGGACAGGGGTTAGATGGCTACACCTTC. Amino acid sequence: CPSSLEGQGLDGYTF.

The CDR3 nucleotides read TGTGCCAGCAGCTTCCGACAGGCCTTTTCGGACACCATATATTTT. It specifies CASSFRQAFSDTIYF. V gene TRBV7-9 combines with J gene TRBJ1-3, with a possible D match to TRBD1 (6 bases). The CDR3 runs to 15 residues. Looked up from germline, CDR1 is SEHNR and CDR2 is FQNEAQ (reference sequence). Deletions cut 3 bases from V and 8 bases from J, with 17 bases between. The full variable domain, with the rest looked up from reference TRBV7-9 and TRBJ1-3, is DTGVSQNPRHKITKRGQNVTFRCDPISEHNRLYWYRQTLGQGPEFLTYFQNEAQLEKSRLLSDRFSAERPKGSFSTLEIQRTEQGDSAMYLCASSFRQAFSDTIYFGEGSWLTVV.

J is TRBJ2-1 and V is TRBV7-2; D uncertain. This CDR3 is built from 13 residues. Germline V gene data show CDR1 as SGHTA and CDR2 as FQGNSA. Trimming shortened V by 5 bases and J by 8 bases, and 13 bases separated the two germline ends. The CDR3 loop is CASSITRLDEQFF. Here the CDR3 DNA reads TGTGCCAGCAGCATAACACGATTAGATGAGCAGTTCTTC.

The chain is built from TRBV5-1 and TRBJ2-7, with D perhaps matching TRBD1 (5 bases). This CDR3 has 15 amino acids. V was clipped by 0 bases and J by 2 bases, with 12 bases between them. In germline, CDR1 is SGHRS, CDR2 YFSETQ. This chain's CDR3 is CASSLVAGPPYEQYF. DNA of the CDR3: TGCGCCAGCAGCTTGGTGGCAGGGCCGCCCTACGAGCAGTACTTC.